Listed below are T cell receptor beta chains from one sample, sequenced in a study of sequential checkpoint blockade in melanoma. Profiled with immunoSEQ multiplex PCR; TCRdb holds only in-frame clones, not every one. The repertoire holds about 28,000 clones, with roughly 80% as singletons. Sequences were derived from CD8+ T cells sorted from blood (inferred from file names), sampled from a patient given nivolumab and ipilimumab in sequence. The receptors were sampled from a human donor with melanoma. Both conserved end residues are part of each CDR3. The D gene is left open where the match is weak. A clone size is listed for some rows: how often the clone was seen (once, few, many), or a class if it is expanded.

J gene	D gene	clone size	V gene	CDR3 DNA	CDR3 protein
TRBJ2-6	TRBD1	.	TRBV10-3	TGTGCCATCAGTGAGTTGGGACAGGGAACTGGGGCCAACGTCCTGACTTTC	CAISELGQGTGANVLTF
TRBJ2-7	TRBD1	few	TRBV2	TGTGCCAGCAGGGGGACAGGCAGCAACGAGCAGTACTTC	CASRGTGSNEQYF
TRBJ1-5	.	.	TRBV16	TGTGCCAGCAGCCTCTCGAATCAGCCCCAGCATTTT	CASSLSNQPQHF
TRBJ2-3	TRBD1	.	TRBV9	TGTGCCAGCAATTACAGGGGCGATACGCAGTATTTT	CASNYRGDTQYF
TRBJ2-1	TRBD1	.	TRBV29-1	TGCAGCGCCAAATCCGGGACAGCGACCTACAATGAGCAGTTCTTC	CSAKSGTATYNEQFF
TRBJ2-7	TRBD2	.	TRBV27	TGTGCCAGCAGTGGGGGGGTCAACTACGAGCAGTACTTC	CASSGGVNYEQYF
TRBJ2-2	.	.	TRBV7-9	TGTGCCAGCGGGAGGACCGGGGAGCTGTTTTTT	CASGRTGELFF
TRBJ1-6	.	once	TRBV11-2	TGTGCCAGCAGCTCGACAGACTCCTATAATTCACCCCTCCACTTT	CASSSTDSYNSPLHF
TRBJ2-2	.	.	TRBV30	TGTGCCTGGAGTGTTTCGGCCGGGGAGCTGTTTTTT	CAWSVSAGELFF
TRBJ2-1	.	once	TRBV27	TGTGCCAGCAGTTTTAGTGTTTACAATGAGCAGTTCTTC	CASSFSVYNEQFF
TRBJ2-5	TRBD1	.	TRBV6-6	TGTGCCAGCGGGAGTGAGGGGGCGCGGCAAGAGACCCAGTACTTC	CASGSEGARQETQYF
TRBJ2-5	TRBD2	.	TRBV4-1	TGCGCCAGCAGCCAACCTCTGGGGACTAGCGGGGGACTCCAAGAGACCCAGTACTTC	CASSQPLGTSGGLQETQYF
TRBJ1-2	TRBD1	.	TRBV13	TGTGCCAGCAGCCTAGGGTTAACAGGGGCTAACTATGGCTACACCTTC	CASSLGLTGANYGYTF
TRBJ2-7	.	.	TRBV28	TGTGCCAGCAGGGGCACCTACGAGCAGTACTTC	CASRGTYEQYF
TRBJ2-5	TRBD2	once	TRBV9	TGTGCCAGCAGCGTCGGCGGGGGGGCCCAAGAGACCCAGTACTTC	CASSVGGGAQETQYF
TRBJ1-2	.	.	TRBV27	TGTGCCAGCAGTTTCTACCGACAGGAAAGTAACTATGGCTACACCTTC	CASSFYRQESNYGYTF
TRBJ1-2	TRBD1	.	TRBV25-1	TGTGCCAGCAGCAAGAGCACGGGACAGGGGGCGGATGGCTACACCTTC	CASSKSTGQGADGYTF
TRBJ1-1	.	.	TRBV28	TGTGCCAGCAGTTTCCAGGGGTACGGCACTGAAGCTTTCTTT	CASSFQGYGTEAFF
TRBJ2-1	.	.	TRBV27	TGTGCCAGCAGTTCGGGACAAACCTACAATGAGCAGTTCTTC	CASSSGQTYNEQFF
TRBJ2-1	.	.	TRBV27	TGTGCCAGCAGTTTGGCTAGCGCGGGGACCAATGAGCAGTTCTTC	CASSLASAGTNEQFF
TRBJ2-1	.	.	TRBV4-1	TGCGCCAGCAGCCAAGTCTCCCACAATGAGCAGTTCTTC	CASSQVSHNEQFF
TRBJ1-2	TRBD1	.	TRBV19	TGTGCCAGTAAGGCAGGGGGCGCAGGCTATGGCTACACCTTC	CASKAGGAGYGYTF
TRBJ1-6	.	.	TRBV28	TGTGCCAGCAATAACCCAGGGGATAGTTCCTATAATTCACCCCTCCACTTT	CASNNPGDSSYNSPLHF
TRBJ2-7	TRBD1	.	TRBV5-1	TGCGCCAGCAGCTTGCCCCGGGACAGTAACTCCTACGAGCAGTACTTC	CASSLPRDSNSYEQYF
TRBJ2-3	TRBD2	once	TRBV4-1	TGCGCCAGCAGCCGCATAGGACTAGCTTCAGATACGCAGTATTTT	CASSRIGLASDTQYF
TRBJ2-7	TRBD1	.	TRBV19	TGTGCCAGTAGAGAAACAGGGGCACTTTACGAGCAGTACTTC	CASRETGALYEQYF
TRBJ1-2	TRBD1	.	TRBV25-1	TGTGCCAGCGGAAGCTCCATTTACAGGGGGAACTATGGCTACACCTTC	CASGSSIYRGNYGYTF
TRBJ2-1	.	.	TRBV30	TGTGCCTGGAGTGCGGCACAGGAGCAGTTCTTC	CAWSAAQEQFF
TRBJ1-5	TRBD1	.	TRBV6-1	TGTGCCAGCTTGACAGGGGGAGGGGGTCAGCCCCAGCATTTT	CASLTGGGGQPQHF
TRBJ2-7	TRBD2	.	TRBV11-2	TGTGCCAGCAGCTCCTGGACTAGCGGCACCTACGAGCAGTACTTC	CASSSWTSGTYEQYF
TRBJ2-3	.	.	TRBV9	TGTGCCAGCAGCTCCCCCCGGTCTAGCGAGGGCGCAGATACGCAGTATTTT	CASSSPRSSEGADTQYF
TRBJ2-7	.	.	TRBV5-6	TGTGCCAGCAGCAACCACGACAGTATCCCCTACGAGCAGTACTTC	CASSNHDSIPYEQYF
TRBJ2-5	.	.	TRBV5-1	TGCGCCAGCAGCTCCGGGACACGAGAGCAGTACTTC	CASSSGTREQYF
TRBJ2-5	TRBD2	.	TRBV5-6	TGTGCCAGCAGCTTGATCCGGGGGGATGAAGAGACCCAGTACTTC	CASSLIRGDEETQYF
TRBJ2-7	.	many	TRBV27	TGTGCCAGCAGTTGGGGGACTGGGGCCTACGAGCAGTACTTC	CASSWGTGAYEQYF
TRBJ2-2	.	.	TRBV6-6	TGTGCCTCCCCTAGCGAGACCGGGGAGCTGTTTTTT	CASPSETGELFF